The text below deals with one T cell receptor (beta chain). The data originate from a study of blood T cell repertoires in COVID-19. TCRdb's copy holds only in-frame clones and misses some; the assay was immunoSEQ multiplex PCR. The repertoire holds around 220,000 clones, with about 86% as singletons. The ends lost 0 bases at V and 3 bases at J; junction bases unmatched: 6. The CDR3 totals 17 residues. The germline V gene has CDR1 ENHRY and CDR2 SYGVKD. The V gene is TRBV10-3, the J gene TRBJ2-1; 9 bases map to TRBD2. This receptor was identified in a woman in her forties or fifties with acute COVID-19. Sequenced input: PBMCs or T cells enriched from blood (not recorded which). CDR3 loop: CAISESGSGRSYNEQFF. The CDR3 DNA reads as TGTGCCATCAGTGAGTCGGGGAGCGGGAGGAGCTACAATGAGCAGTTCTTC.